These T cell receptor beta chains were read from a single sample in a study of CD8+ T cells in alopecia areata. Generated by immunoSEQ multiplex PCR, the TCRdb table keeps only in-frame clones and is missing some. The sample carries roughly 7,500 clones, around 69% recorded once. Source: skin, taken at week 0. The receptors shown here come from a human donor with alopecia areata. The CDR3 runs from the conserved cysteine through the conserved F or W. The D gene is left open where the match is weak. Size is stated for part of the rows, as once, few or many counts, or as a class when the clone is expanded.

TRBD1 | TRBJ2-2 | TRBV2 | few | TGTGCCAGCAGCTCGTTACCGGGACAGGGATCCGGGGAGCTGTTTTTT | CASSSLPGQGSGELFF
NA | TRBJ2-3 | TRBV9 | NA | TGTGCCAGCAGCGTAGAGCCCAAACACACAGATACGCAGTATTTT | CASSVEPKHTDTQYF
TRBD2 | TRBJ2-5 | TRBV15 | few | TGTGCCACCAGCAGAGCTTGGGGGAAGACTAGCGGGGAAGAGACCCAGTACTTC | CATSRAWGKTSGEETQYF
TRBD2 | TRBJ2-2 | TRBV9 | NA | TGTGCCAGCAGTCTCTTCACCGGGACTAGCGGGGGAACCGGGGAGCTGTTTTTT | CASSLFTGTSGGTGELFF
NA | TRBJ2-7 | TRBV6-1 | NA | TGTGCCAGCAGTGGACAAAGGACGAACCGCTACGAGCAGTACTTC | CASSGQRTNRYEQYF
TRBD1 | TRBJ1-2 | TRBV30 | NA | TGTGCCTGGAGTCCCTGGACAGGGACCTCAGCTAACTATGGCTACACCTTC | CAWSPWTGTSANYGYTF
NA | TRBJ1-1 | TRBV15 | few | TGTGCCACCAGCAGAGGGACAGCCGTTGAAGCTTTCTTT | CATSRGTAVEAFF
NA | TRBJ2-7 | TRBV11-2 | NA | TGTGCCAGCCCGGCACGGTGGGGCGAGCAGTACTTC | CASPARWGEQYF
NA | TRBJ2-7 | TRBV6-1 | few | TGTGCCAGCACCGACTACGAGCAGTACTTC | CASTDYEQYF
TRBD1 | TRBJ2-7 | TRBV6-5 | NA | TGTGCCAGCAGTACCGGGACAGTGTACGAGCAGTACTTC | CASSTGTVYEQYF
NA | TRBJ2-1 | TRBV6-6 | NA | TGTGCCAGCAGTCCCCTCGGCGGGGAGCGCAATGAGCAGTTCTTC | CASSPLGGERNEQFF
TRBD2 | TRBJ2-1 | TRBV5-5 | NA | TGTGCCAGCAGCTCCGGACTAGTCACCTACAATGAGCAGTTCTTC | CASSSGLVTYNEQFF
TRBD1 | TRBJ2-2 | TRBV25-1 | once | TGTGCCAGCAGTGAATATATTCGACAGGGGAGCACCGGGGAGCTGTTTTTT | CASSEYIRQGSTGELFF
TRBD2 | TRBJ2-3 | TRBV2 | once | TGTGCCAGCTCAATATCTGGCGGGGGGGCGGATACGCAGTATTTT | CASSISGGGADTQYF
NA | TRBJ1-3 | TRBV6-1 | once | TGTGCCAGCGAAACAGGGAATTCTGGAAACACCATATATTTT | CASETGNSGNTIYF
NA | TRBJ1-2 | TRBV2 | once | TGTGCCAGATCGATACAGGGCTCCTTCGTGACTAACTATGGCTACACCTTC | CARSIQGSFVTNYGYTF
NA | TRBJ1-6 | TRBV14 | NA | TGTGCCAGCAGCCCAGAGTTATATTCACCCCTCCACTTT | CASSPELYSPLHF
NA | TRBJ2-7 | TRBV6-1 | NA | TGTGCCAGCAGTGGGAAGAGACGGGACATCTCCTCCGAGCAGTACTTC | CASSGKRRDISSEQYF
NA | TRBJ1-5 | TRBV4-1 | NA | TGCGCCAGCAGCCAAGTTGACATGGGTTTTAGCAATCAGCCCCAGCATTTT | CASSQVDMGFSNQPQHF
NA | TRBJ1-2 | TRBV5-1 | NA | TGCGCCAGCAGCTTGGAACAGGCTAACTATGGCTACACCTTC | CASSLEQANYGYTF
NA | TRBJ1-2 | TRBV28 | NA | TGTGCCAGCAGTTTATCCGTCCTAGAGGGTGGCTACACCTTC | CASSLSVLEGGYTF
NA | TRBJ2-7 | TRBV27 | NA | TGTGCCACGAGCGGCGGATTATACGAGCAGTACTTC | CATSGGLYEQYF